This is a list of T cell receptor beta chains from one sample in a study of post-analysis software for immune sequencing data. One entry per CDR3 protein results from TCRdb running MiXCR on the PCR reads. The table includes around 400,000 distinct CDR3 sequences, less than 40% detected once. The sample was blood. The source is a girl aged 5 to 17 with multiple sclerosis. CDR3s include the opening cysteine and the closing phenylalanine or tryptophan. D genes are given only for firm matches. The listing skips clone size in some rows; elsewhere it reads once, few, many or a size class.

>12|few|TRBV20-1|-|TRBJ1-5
TGCAGCTACGGGAAGAGCAATCAGCCCCAGCATTTT
CSYGKSNQPQHF
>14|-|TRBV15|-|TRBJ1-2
TGTGCCACCAGCAGAGATCAAACAGGGCATGGCTACACCTTC
CATSRDQTGHGYTF
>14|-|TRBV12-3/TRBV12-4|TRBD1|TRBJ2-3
TGTGCCAGCAGTTTGGACAGGGCCGAAGATACGCAGTATTTT
CASSLDRAEDTQYF
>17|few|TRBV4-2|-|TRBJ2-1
TGTGCCAGCAGCCAAGATAAGGGGGGGCGATCCTACAATGAGCAGTTCTTC
CASSQDKGGRSYNEQFF
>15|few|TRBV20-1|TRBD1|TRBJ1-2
TGCAGTGCCCCATCCCCGGGACAGCGAATCTATGGCTACACCTTC
CSAPSPGQRIYGYTF
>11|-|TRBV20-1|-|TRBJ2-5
TGCAGTTGGACGAGCCAGCAGACCCAGTACTTC
CSWTSQQTQYF
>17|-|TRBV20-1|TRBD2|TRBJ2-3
TGCAGTGCCAGAATCCCCCCACTAGCGGGGGACGCAGATACGCAGTATTTT
CSARIPPLAGDADTQYF
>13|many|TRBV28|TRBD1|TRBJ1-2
TGTGCCAGCAGCTTGGGACAGGCCTATGGCTACACCTTC
CASSLGQAYGYTF
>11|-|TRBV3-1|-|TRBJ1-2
TGTGCCAGCACCGGCGCCTATGGCTACACCTTC
CASTGAYGYTF
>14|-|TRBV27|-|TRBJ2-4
TGTGCCAGCAGTACTCGACTAGATCCTAAAATTCAGTACTTC
CASSTRLDPKIQYF
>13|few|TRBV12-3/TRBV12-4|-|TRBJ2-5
TGTGCCAGCAGCGGGGACTCCGGCGAGACCCAGTACTTC
CASSGDSGETQYF
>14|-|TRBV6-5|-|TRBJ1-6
TGTGCCAGCAGTTACCAGGGGCTGATTTCACCCCTCCACTTT
CASSYQGLISPLHF
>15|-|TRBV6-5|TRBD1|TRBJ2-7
TGTGCCAGCAGTTGGATGACCGGGACAGGGTACGAGCAGTACTTC
CASSWMTGTGYEQYF
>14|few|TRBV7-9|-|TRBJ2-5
TGTGCCAGCACCCGGGGGACAGCACAAGAGACCCAGTACTTC
CASTRGTAQETQYF
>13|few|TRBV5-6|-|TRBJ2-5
TGTGCCAGCAGCCATCAGGGCGTGGAGACCCAGTACTTC
CASSHQGVETQYF
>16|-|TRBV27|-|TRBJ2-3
TGTGCCAGCAGCCCCCAAAGGGCCCGTAGCACAGATACGCAGTATTTT
CASSPQRARSTDTQYF
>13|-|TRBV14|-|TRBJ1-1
TGTGCCAGCGGGCCCCCAGGGAACACTGAAGCTTTCTTT
CASGPPGNTEAFF
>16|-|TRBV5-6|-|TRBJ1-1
TGTGCCAGCAGCTTGCAGGGGAGGGTTCCGAACACTGAAGCTTTCTTT
CASSLQGRVPNTEAFF
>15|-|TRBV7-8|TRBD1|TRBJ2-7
TGTGCCAGCAGCTTGGTCCGGACAGGGGGCTACGAGCAGTACTTC
CASSLVRTGGYEQYF
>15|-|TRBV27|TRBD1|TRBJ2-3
TGTGCCAGCAGTCCCTGGACAGGGAATGGGGATACGCAGTATTTT
CASSPWTGNGDTQYF
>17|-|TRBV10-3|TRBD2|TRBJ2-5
TGTGCCATCCTGGGACTAGCGGGGGGCGGCGGGGCAGAGACCCAGTACTTC
CAILGLAGGGGAETQYF
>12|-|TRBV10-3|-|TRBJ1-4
TGTGCCATCAGTGAGGCTGGGGAAAAACTGTTTTTT
CAISEAGEKLFF
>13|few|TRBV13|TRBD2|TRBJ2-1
TGTGCCAGCGTCCTAGCGGGGGACAATGAGCAGTTCTTC
CASVLAGDNEQFF
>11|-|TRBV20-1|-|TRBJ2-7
TGCAGTGCTAGACCCGGTGACGAGCAGTACTTC
CSARPGDEQYF
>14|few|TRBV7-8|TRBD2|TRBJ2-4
TGTGCCAGCGCGGGGGGGCCGGCCAAAAACATTCAGTACTTC
CASAGGPAKNIQYF
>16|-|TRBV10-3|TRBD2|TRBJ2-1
TGTGCCATCAGTGACCTCCGGACTAGCGGGGCCAATGAGCAGTTCTTC
CAISDLRTSGANEQFF
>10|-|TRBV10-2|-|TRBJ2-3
TGCGCCAGCGGGCGGGACAACGGGTATTTT
CASGRDNGYF
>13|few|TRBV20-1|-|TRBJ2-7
TGCAGTGCTACGGGGTCACACTCCTACGAGCAGTACTTC
CSATGSHSYEQYF
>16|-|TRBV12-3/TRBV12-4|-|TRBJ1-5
TGTGCCAGCAGTTTGGAGACACCGTATAGCAATCAGCCCCAGCATTTT
CASSLETPYSNQPQHF
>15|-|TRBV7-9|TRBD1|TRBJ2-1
TGTGCCAGCAGCCTCCAAGGGACAGGGAGCAATGAGCAGTTCTTC
CASSLQGTGSNEQFF
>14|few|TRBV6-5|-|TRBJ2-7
TGTGCCAGCAGTCTCTTAGGAGACGACTACGAGCAGTACTTC
CASSLLGDDYEQYF
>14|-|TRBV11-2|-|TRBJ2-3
TGTGCCAGCAGCCAACTAGGCCCCATAGATACGCAGTATTTT
CASSQLGPIDTQYF
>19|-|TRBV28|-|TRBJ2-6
TGTGCCAGCAGTTTACGATGGCCCAAAAATCACTCTGGGGCCAACGTCCTGACTTTC
CASSLRWPKNHSGANVLTF
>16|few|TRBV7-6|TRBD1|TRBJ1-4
TGTGCCAGCAGCCGTAGGACAGGAGGGTCTAATGAAAAACTGTTTTTT
CASSRRTGGSNEKLFF
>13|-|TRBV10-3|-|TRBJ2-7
TGTACCATCAGTGAAACGGCGGGGCACGAGCAGTACTTC
CTISETAGHEQYF
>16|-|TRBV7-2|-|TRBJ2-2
TGTGCCAGCAGCCCCACTAGGGCCATAAACACCGGGGAGCTGTTTTTT
CASSPTRAINTGELFF
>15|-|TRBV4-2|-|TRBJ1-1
TGTGCCAGCAGCCAAGATGGGACCTTTAACACTGAAGCTTTCTTT
CASSQDGTFNTEAFF
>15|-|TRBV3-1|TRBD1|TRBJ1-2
TGTGCCAGCAGCCAGGCCGGGACAGGGGATTCAGGCTACACCTTC
CASSQAGTGDSGYTF
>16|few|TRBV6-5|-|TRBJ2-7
TGTGCCAGCAGTTACTACTCGACAGGGGAGGGCTACGAGCAGTACTTC
CASSYYSTGEGYEQYF
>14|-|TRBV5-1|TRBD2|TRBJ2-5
TGCGCCAGCAGCTGGGGGGGGGATCAAGAGACCCAGTACTTC
CASSWGGDQETQYF
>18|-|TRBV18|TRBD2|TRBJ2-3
TGTGCCAGCTCACCCCTCCCGTTTCGCGGGGGGCTTGCTGATACGCAGTATTTT
CASSPLPFRGGLADTQYF
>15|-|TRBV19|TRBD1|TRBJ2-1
TGTGCCAGTAGACGGGACAGCATCTCCTACAATGAGCAGTTCTTC
CASRRDSISYNEQFF
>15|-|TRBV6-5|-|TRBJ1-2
TGTGCCAGCAGTTACTCACAACCGGCTAACTATGGCTACACCTTC
CASSYSQPANYGYTF
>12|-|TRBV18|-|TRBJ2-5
TGTGCCAGCTCACCACGGGACCGGACCCAGTACTTC
CASSPRDRTQYF
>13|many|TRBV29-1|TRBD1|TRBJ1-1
TGCAGCGTTTTAGGACAGGGTAACACTGAAGCTTTCTTT
CSVLGQGNTEAFF
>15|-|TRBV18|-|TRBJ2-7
TGTGCCAGCTCACCACCCGCGGGACAGCAGTCAGAGCAGTACTTC
CASSPPAGQQSEQYF
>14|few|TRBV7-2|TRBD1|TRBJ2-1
TGTGCCAGCAGTCACGCACAGGGGAGCAATGAGCAGTTCTTC
CASSHAQGSNEQFF
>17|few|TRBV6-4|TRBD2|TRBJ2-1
TGTGCCAGCAGTGAGACTAGCGGGGGGCCCCTAGGCGATGAGCAGTTCTTC
CASSETSGGPLGDEQFF
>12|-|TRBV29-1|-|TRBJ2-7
TGCAGCGGACAGGATAGCCTCTACGAGCAGTACTTC
CSGQDSLYEQYF
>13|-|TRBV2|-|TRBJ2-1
TGTGCCAGCACCCTAGAGGGTTACAATGAGCAGTTCTTC
CASTLEGYNEQFF
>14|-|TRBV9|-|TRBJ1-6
TGTGCCAGCAGCTCGGAGGGGGGATACTCACCCCTCCACTTT
CASSSEGGYSPLHF
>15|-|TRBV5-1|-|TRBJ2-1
TGCGCCAGCAGCTTGGGACAAGGCAAATGGGCTGAGCAGTTCTTC
CASSLGQGKWAEQFF
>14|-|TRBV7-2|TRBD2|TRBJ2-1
TGTGCCAGCAAAGGCCTCCTAGCGGGGAATGAGCAGTTCTTC
CASKGLLAGNEQFF
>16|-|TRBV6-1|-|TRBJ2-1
TGTGCCAGCAGTGAAATGCGGGGACCCCGAGGAGGGGAGCAGTTCTTC
CASSEMRGPRGGEQFF
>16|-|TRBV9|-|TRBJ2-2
TGTGCCAGCAGCCCTAGGGAGGGGGTGAACACCGGGGAGCTGTTTTTT
CASSPREGVNTGELFF
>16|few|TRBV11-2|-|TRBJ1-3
TGTGCCAGCAGCCCCCCCCTTGCCGTAGCTGGAAACACCATATATTTT
CASSPPLAVAGNTIYF
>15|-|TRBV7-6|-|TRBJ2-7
TGTGCCAGCAGCCCAATCGGCTTGGGCTCCTACGAGCAGTACTTC
CASSPIGLGSYEQYF
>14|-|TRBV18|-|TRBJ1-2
TGTGCCAGCTCACCACAAGCAGGGCTTAAGGGCTACACCTTC
CASSPQAGLKGYTF
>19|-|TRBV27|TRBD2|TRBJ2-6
TGTGCCAGCAGAACCCGTGGCGGGGGTCTCCTCTCTGGGGCCACCGTCCTGACTTTC
CASRTRGGGLLSGATVLTF